The 18 T cell receptor beta chains presented below share a single source sample, sequenced in a study of T cell changes during pregnancy in multiple sclerosis (dated by TCRdb to the late 2010s). Receptors were amplified or captured by the immunoSEQ multiplex PCR assay. In TCRdb, the immuneACCESS table is reduced to in-frame sequences with V and J assigned. These tables do not hold every clone; where another copy was compared, an unresolved V gene accounts for under half, and the others remain unexplained. Recorded for this sample are about 55,000 clones; approximately 93% of them occurred a single time. The ten most abundant clones make up 3.5% to 4.5% of the sample. The sequenced sample was CD8+ T cells from peripheral blood mononuclear cells, obtained in the second trimester of pregnancy. These receptors came from a female donor with multiple sclerosis, enrolled in a pregnancy study.

This clone showed up just once. The chain uses TRBV6-6 and TRBJ2-7, with TRBD1 identical over 8 bases. Unmatched junction bases numbered 9, after V lost 5 bases and J lost 3 bases. There are 15 residues in the CDR3. Germline loops: CDR1 MNHNY, CDR2 SVGAGI (reference sequence). The CDR3 is CASSPTGTGIYEQYF. The CDR3 bases are TGTGCCAGCAGTCCCACCGGGACAGGAATCTACGAGCAGTACTTC.

The rearrangement links TRBV27 to TRBJ1-2; 9 nucleotides match TRBD1. Germline lookup yields CDR1 MNHEY and CDR2 SMNVEV (reference sequence). The CDR3 has 17 amino acids. With V trimmed by 4 bases and J by 5 bases, 14 bases remained unmatched. Written as DNA, the CDR3 is TGTGCCAGCAGTTCCTCCTTCGGACAGGGGAAGAGGTATGGCTACACCTTC. It yields the protein CASSSSFGQGKRYGYTF.

V is TRBV9 and J is TRBJ2-5, with D tentatively TRBD1 (5 bases). Trimming stripped 3 bases from V and 4 bases from J, with 13 bases between. The V gene's germline CDR1 is SGDLS and CDR2 YYNGEE. The CDR3 sequence is 14 residues long. The chain's CDR3 is CASSGEGVSETQYF. The CDR3 DNA is TGTGCCAGCAGCGGGGAAGGGGTATCAGAGACCCAGTACTTC.

The V gene is TRBV7-9, the J gene TRBJ2-5; D may be TRBD1 (6 bases). V gave up 2 bases and J gave up 3 bases, with 7 bases separating them. The CDR3 spans 13 residues. Germline V CDR1 and CDR2: SEHNR, FQNEAQ (reference sequence). The CDR3 DNA reads as TGTGCCAGCAGCTTATGGACAGAAGAGACCCAGTACTTC. Amino acid sequence: CASSLWTEETQYF.

The chain joins TRBV18 to TRBJ2-6; 10 bases align to TRBD2. The V gene's germline CDR1 is KGHSH and CDR2 LQKENI. Germline trimming cut 3 bases from V and 0 bases from J; bases unmatched to any gene: 8. This CDR3 has 19 amino acids. In nucleotides, the CDR3 is TGTGCCAGCTCACCCAGCGCCAAGCGGGGGGGCTCTGGGGCCAACGTCCTGACTTTC. Protein product: CASSPSAKRGGSGANVLTF.

V usage is TRBV18 and J usage is TRBJ2-3; D remains ambiguous. The CDR3 extends over 14 amino acids. Trimming pared 7 bases from V and 0 bases from J, leaving 11 bases between. The germline V gene has CDR1 KGHSH and CDR2 LQKENI. CDR3 sequence: CASFTTESTDTQYF. CDR3 coding DNA: TGTGCCAGCTTCACCACCGAGAGCACAGATACGCAGTATTTT.

V and J are TRBV29-1 and TRBJ1-2; D unresolved. The CDR3 sequence is 13 residues long. V was cut by 1 base and J by 0 bases, with 6 bases left in between. The germline V gene has CDR1 SQVTM and CDR2 ANQGSEA. CDR3 amino acids: CSVEALANYGYTF. CDR3 bases: TGCAGCGTTGAAGCTCTAGCTAACTATGGCTACACCTTC.

The chain uses TRBV4-2 and TRBJ1-1; D gene unclear. Per germline, CDR1 LGHNA and CDR2 YNFKEQ. The V gene lost 0 bases and the J gene lost 4 bases, with 12 bases spanning the gap. The CDR3 contains 15 residues. This chain's CDR3 is CASSQDLSAGTEAFF. CDR3 nucleotide sequence: TGTGCCAGCAGCCAAGATTTGTCGGCGGGCACTGAAGCTTTCTTT.

The chain combines TRBV14 with TRBJ1-1; the D is unclear. Germline lookup yields CDR1 SGHDN and CDR2 FVKESK. The CDR3 loop spans 13 amino acids. The V gene lost 4 bases and the J gene lost 9 bases, with 15 bases spanning the gap. The CDR3 nucleotides read TGTGCCAGCAGCCCCGGGATCGCCTCTAAAGCTTTCTTT. Its protein product is CASSPGIASKAFF. The variable domain in full, completed from reference TRBV14 and TRBJ1-1, reads EAGVTQFPSHSVIEKGQTVTLRCDPISGHDNLYWYRRVMGKEIKFLLHFVKESKQDESGMPNNRFLAERTGGTYSTLKVQPAELEDSGVYFCASSPGIASKAFFGQGTRLTVV.

This chain connects TRBV30 to TRBJ1-2; the D is unclear. V lost 3 bases and J 2 bases, leaving 4 bases between the germline ends. This CDR3 region has 11 residues. Germline-derived CDR1 and CDR2 are GTSNPN and SVGIG (reference sequence). CDR3 bases: TGTGCCTGGAGGAGAAACTATGGCTACACCTTC. Protein product: CAWRRNYGYTF.

The chain combines TRBV5-1 with TRBJ2-7; 11 nucleotides agree with TRBD2. Germline V lookup: CDR1 SGHRS, CDR2 YFSETQ. The CDR3 has 17 residues. V shed 3 bases and J 0 bases; nucleotides not matched to a gene: 8. The CDR3 sequence: CASSYIPGLADSYEQYF. The CDR3 coding sequence is TGCGCCAGCAGCTATATACCGGGACTAGCGGACTCCTACGAGCAGTACTTC. Full variable domain (remainder filled in from reference TRBV5-1 and TRBJ2-7): KAGVTQTPRYLIKTRGQQVTLSCSPISGHRSVSWYQQTPGQGLQFLFEYFSETQRNKGNFPGRFSGRQFSNSRSEMNVSTLELGDSALYLCASSYIPGLADSYEQYFGPGTRLTVT.

The chain employs TRBV7-9 and TRBJ1-5, with D possibly matching TRBD1 (5 bases). V was shortened by 8 bases and J by 3 bases, with 11 bases between the two germline ends. This CDR3 comprises 13 residues. Germline CDR1 is SEHNR and CDR2 is FQNEAQ (reference sequence). CDR3 protein: CASGQGDNQPQHF. For the CDR3, the DNA is TGTGCCAGCGGCCAGGGCGACAATCAGCCCCAGCATTTT. Looking up the rest from reference TRBV7-9 and TRBJ1-5 gives the full variable domain: DTGVSQNPRHKITKRGQNVTFRCDPISEHNRLYWYRQTLGQGPEFLTYFQNEAQLEKSRLLSDRFSAERPKGSFSTLEIQRTEQGDSAMYLCASGQGDNQPQHFGDGTRLSIL.

The chain carries TRBV2 and TRBJ2-3, with 14 bases identical to TRBD2. CDR1 and CDR2 from the germline V gene are SNHLY and FYNNEI. With 4 bases clipped from V and 5 bases from J, the junction kept 8 bases outside the gene matches. The CDR3 extends over 17 amino acids. The DNA of the CDR3 is TGTGCCAGCAGTGGGCGACTAGCGGGGGGGCCTTTAGATACGCAGTATTTT. As protein: CASSGRLAGGPLDTQYF.

V is TRBV14 and J is TRBJ2-7; D uncertain. CDR1 is SGHDN and CDR2 is FVKESK in the germline V gene. This CDR3 contains 14 residues. Trimming stripped 3 bases from V and 6 bases from J, with 15 bases between. The CDR3 protein is CASSQFALPGEQYF. The CDR3 DNA reads as TGTGCCAGCAGCCAGTTCGCCTTACCGGGCGAGCAGTACTTC.

The CDR3 region is CASSYGQGGYEQYF. The DNA for the CDR3 is TGTGCCAGCAGCTACGGACAGGGCGGGTACGAGCAGTACTTC. V usage is TRBV5-4 and J usage is TRBJ2-7; TRBD1 agrees at 8 bases. V gave up 3 bases and J gave up 4 bases; unmatched junction bases: 6. The CDR3 has 14 residues. Germline V lookup: CDR1 SGHNT, CDR2 YYREEE (reference sequence).

The rearrangement uses TRBV5-1 and TRBJ1-1; 8 bases align to TRBD1. The CDR3 extends over 14 amino acids. V trimming: 4 bases; J trimming: 4 bases; junction bases outside the gene matches: 6. Germline assignment: CDR1 SGHRS and CDR2 YFSETQ. The CDR3 loop is CASSHTTGGTEAFF. CDR3 DNA: TGCGCCAGCAGCCACACCACAGGGGGCACTGAAGCTTTCTTT.

This chain uses TRBV9 with TRBJ2-1, with TRBD2 as a possible D gene (6 bases). Germline CDR1 reads SGDLS; CDR2 reads YYNGEE. V was trimmed by 5 bases and J by 1 base, leaving 16 bases between them. The CDR3 is 16 amino acids. CDR3 region: CASSVSEGTSYNEQFF. CDR3 coding DNA: TGTGCCAGCAGTGTAAGTGAGGGGACTTCCTACAATGAGCAGTTCTTC.

The chain links TRBV29-1 to TRBJ1-1; TRBD1 aligns across 7 bases. The CDR3 is 16 residues long. The germline V gene encodes CDR1 SQVTM and CDR2 ANQGSEA. The V gene end was trimmed by 6 bases and the J gene end by 3 bases; junction bases not matched to a gene: 16. CDR3 nucleotide sequence: TGCAGCGTCCTCGGGACAGCCCTAACAGGGGACACTGAAGCTTTCTTT. The encoded protein is CSVLGTALTGDTEAFF.